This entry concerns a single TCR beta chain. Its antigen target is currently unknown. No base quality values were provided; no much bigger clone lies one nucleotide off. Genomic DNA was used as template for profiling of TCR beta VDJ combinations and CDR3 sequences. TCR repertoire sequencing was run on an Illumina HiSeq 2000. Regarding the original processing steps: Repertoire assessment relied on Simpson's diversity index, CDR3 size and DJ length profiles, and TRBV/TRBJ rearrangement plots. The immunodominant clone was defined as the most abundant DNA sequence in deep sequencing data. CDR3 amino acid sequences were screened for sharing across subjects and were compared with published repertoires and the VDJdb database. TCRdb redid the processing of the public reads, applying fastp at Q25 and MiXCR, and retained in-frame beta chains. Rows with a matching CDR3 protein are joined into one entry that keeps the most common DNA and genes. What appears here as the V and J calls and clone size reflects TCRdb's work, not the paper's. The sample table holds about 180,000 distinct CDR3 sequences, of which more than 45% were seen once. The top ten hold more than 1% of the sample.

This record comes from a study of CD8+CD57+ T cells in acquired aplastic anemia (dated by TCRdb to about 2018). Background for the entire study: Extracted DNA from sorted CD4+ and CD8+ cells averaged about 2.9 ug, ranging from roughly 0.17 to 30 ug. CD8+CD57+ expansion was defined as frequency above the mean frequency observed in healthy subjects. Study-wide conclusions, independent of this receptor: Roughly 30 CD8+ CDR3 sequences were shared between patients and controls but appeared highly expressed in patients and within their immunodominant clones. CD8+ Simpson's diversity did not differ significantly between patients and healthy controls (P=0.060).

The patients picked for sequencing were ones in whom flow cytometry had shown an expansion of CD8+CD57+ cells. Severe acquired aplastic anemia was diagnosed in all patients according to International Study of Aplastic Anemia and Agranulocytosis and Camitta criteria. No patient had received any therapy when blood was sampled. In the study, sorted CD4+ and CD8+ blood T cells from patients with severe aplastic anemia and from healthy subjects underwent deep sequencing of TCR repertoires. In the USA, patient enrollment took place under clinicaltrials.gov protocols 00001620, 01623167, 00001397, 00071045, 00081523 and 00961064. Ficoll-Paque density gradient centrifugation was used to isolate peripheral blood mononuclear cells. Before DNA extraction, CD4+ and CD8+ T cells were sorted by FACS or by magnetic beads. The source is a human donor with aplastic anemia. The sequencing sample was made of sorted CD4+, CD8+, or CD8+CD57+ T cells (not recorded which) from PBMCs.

The DNA sequence is TGTGCCACCAGTGATAGGTATGTCGAGGGGGCGCCTCGACAGCCCCAGCATTTT. Its protein is CATSDRYVEGAPRQPQHF. The rearranged segments are TRBV24-1 and TRBJ1-5, with 7 junctional bases fitting TRBD1. The germline V gene yields KGHDR for CDR1 and SFDVKD for CDR2. The CDR3 goes from the cysteine to the phenylalanine over 18 residues. Of the read, only the CDR3 DNA is kept; its 54 bases are in frame from base 1. For this chain, trimming is 3 bases at the V end and 7 bases at the J end, and the number of junction bases without a gene match is 17.